This is a list of T cell receptor beta chains from one sample in a study of T-cell reconstitution after alpha-beta-depleted transplantation in children. Each CDR3 protein is one row after TCRdb ran MiXCR on the PCR reads. The sample includes hundreds of thousands of distinct CDR3 sequences, about 15% of them seen just once. The input for sequencing was PBMCs, mostly from graft donor cells, taken 360 days after TCRalphabeta/CD19-depleted stem cell transplant. All receptors derive from a male patient aged 5 to 17 who had a stem cell transplant for acute lymphoblastic leukemia, so the T cells may come from the graft donor. Each CDR3 is given with its conserved first and last residue. A D gene is named only where the DNA matches it firmly. Not all rows give a size; the values are once, few, many and, for expanded clones, a class.

>-|TRBJ2-1|-|TRBV7-9
TGTGCCAGCGGTCCCTACAATGAGCAGTTCTTC
CASGPYNEQFF
>-|TRBJ2-1|TRBD2|TRBV28
TGTGCCAGCAGTTTAGCCCTGTGGGCTAGCGGGGCCCTAAGTGTTGAGCAGTTCTTC
CASSLALWASGALSVEQFF
>-|TRBJ2-7|-|TRBV7-9
TGTGCCAGCAGCTTACCGGGGGTAGCCTACGAGCAGTACTTC
CASSLPGVAYEQYF
>few|TRBJ2-7|TRBD2|TRBV20-1
TGCAGTGCTAGGGGGGGAGGGCAGATCTCCTTCTACGAGCAGTACTTC
CSARGGGQISFYEQYF
>-|TRBJ2-7|-|TRBV2
TGTGCCAGCAGTGAAGGGAGGGGGCATTCCTACGAGCAGTACTTC
CASSEGRGHSYEQYF
>-|TRBJ2-7|TRBD1|TRBV12-3/TRBV12-4
TGTGCCAGCAGTTTAGACAGGGGGCGCCCCTACGAGCAGTACTTC
CASSLDRGRPYEQYF
>-|TRBJ2-7|TRBD2|TRBV5-1
TGCGCCAGCAGCTTGACAACCGGGACTAGTGCCTACGAGCAGTACTTC
CASSLTTGTSAYEQYF
>many|TRBJ2-5|-|TRBV10-3
TGTGCCATCAGTGAGATGGGGGAGAGTCGAGAGACCCAGTACTTC
CAISEMGESRETQYF
>few|TRBJ2-1|-|TRBV21-1
TGTGCCAGCAGCAAACGTACAGGGCCTTCGGATTACAATGAGCAGTTCTTC
CASSKRTGPSDYNEQFF
>-|TRBJ2-6|-|TRBV5-1
TGCGCCAGCAGCCCCGGACACTCAATGACTGGGGCCAACGTCCTGACTTTC
CASSPGHSMTGANVLTF
>few|TRBJ2-7|-|TRBV4-2
TGTGCCAGCAGCCAAGATCCCCTCCTAGACTACTACGAGCAGTACTTC
CASSQDPLLDYYEQYF
>few|TRBJ2-7|-|TRBV3-1
TGTGCCAGCAGCCAAGGGTGGTCCTACGAGCAGTACTTC
CASSQGWSYEQYF
>-|TRBJ1-1|-|TRBV5-1
TGCGCCAGCAGCTGGGGCAGGGAGGGAACTGAAGCTTTCTTT
CASSWGREGTEAFF
>-|TRBJ2-3|-|TRBV9
TGTGCCAGCAGCGCCCCGACCTACGGGGGGCCGAGAAGCACAGATACGCAGTATTTT
CASSAPTYGGPRSTDTQYF
>once|TRBJ2-1|TRBD2|TRBV11-3
TGTGCCAGCAGCCTAAGACTAGCGGGAGAGAATGAGCAGTTCTTC
CASSLRLAGENEQFF
>many|TRBJ2-7|-|TRBV7-3
TGTGCCAGCAGCTTAAACGGGGGTCCGGGGGAGCAGTACTTC
CASSLNGGPGEQYF
>many|TRBJ1-1|-|TRBV3-1
TGTGCCAGCAGCCACGAGGGGGTAGTCACTGAAGCTTTCTTT
CASSHEGVVTEAFF
>few|TRBJ2-1|TRBD2|TRBV30
TGTGCCTGGGACGGGACTAGCGGAACCTACAATGAGCAGTTCTTC
CAWDGTSGTYNEQFF
>many|TRBJ2-1|TRBD2|TRBV29-1
TGCAGCGTACGGTGGGCGGGAGGCGATTTTTACAATGAGCAGTTCTTC
CSVRWAGGDFYNEQFF
>-|TRBJ2-5|TRBD2|TRBV29-1
TGCAGCGTTGAAGATTGGATCGGGACTAGCGGGGCACAAGAGACCCAGTACTTC
CSVEDWIGTSGAQETQYF
>-|TRBJ2-1|TRBD2|TRBV5-5
TGTGCCAGCAGCTTGATCGGTTCTAGCGGGAGATCATATGAGCAGTTCTTC
CASSLIGSSGRSYEQFF
>many|TRBJ2-1|TRBD2|TRBV10-3
TGTGCCATCAGTTCCGAGCGGGGCCCATACAATGAGCAGTTCTTC
CAISSERGPYNEQFF
>-|TRBJ1-1|-|TRBV6-1
TGTGCCAGCAGTGAAGCTTGGCCCCTCATGGGAACTGAAGCTTTCTTT
CASSEAWPLMGTEAFF
>-|TRBJ2-1|TRBD1|TRBV24-1
TGTGCCACCAGTCGGGGTCTTGGGACAGGGGGCGGTGATGAGCAGTTCTTC
CATSRGLGTGGGDEQFF
>few|TRBJ2-4|TRBD2|TRBV5-1
TGCGCCAGCAGCTTGAGAACCCTAGCGGAAGTTATACCCAAAAACATTCAGTACTTC
CASSLRTLAEVIPKNIQYF
>-|TRBJ2-7|-|TRBV6-5
TGTGCCAGCAGTTCGATGGACGGATCCTACGAGCAGTACTTC
CASSSMDGSYEQYF
>-|TRBJ2-7|TRBD2|TRBV18
TGTGCCAGCTCGGGGCGGGGGTCTCCACTCTCCTACGAGCAGTACTTC
CASSGRGSPLSYEQYF
>-|TRBJ1-2|-|TRBV12-3/TRBV12-4
TGTGCCAGCTTCACTATTAACTATGGCTACACCTTC
CASFTINYGYTF
>few|TRBJ2-7|TRBD2|TRBV5-5
TGTGCCAGCAGCTACGGGACTAGCGCCCTCTACGAGCAGTACTTC
CASSYGTSALYEQYF
>few|TRBJ2-6|-|TRBV20-1
TGCAGTGCTAGAAAGGCAGGGGTTGGGGCCAACGTCCTGACTTTC
CSARKAGVGANVLTF
>-|TRBJ2-2|-|TRBV29-1
TGCAGCGTTGTGGGGAAGAACACCGGGGAGCTGTTTTTT
CSVVGKNTGELFF
>-|TRBJ2-7|-|TRBV20-1
TGCAGTGTACTGAGGCAGGGATTTAAAAGCTCCTACGAGCAGTACTTC
CSVLRQGFKSSYEQYF
>-|TRBJ2-1|TRBD2|TRBV29-1
TGCAGCGTTGATGAGAGTGGGACTAGCGGGAGAATTCATGAGCAGTTCTTC
CSVDESGTSGRIHEQFF
>few|TRBJ1-1|TRBD1|TRBV6-8
TGTGCCAGCTATGACGGGGGACAGGGGATCTTTGGGTACACTGAAGCTTTCTTT
CASYDGGQGIFGYTEAFF
>-|TRBJ2-7|-|TRBV20-1
TGCAGTGCTAGAGATCGGCTAGCGTCCTACGAGCAGTACTTC
CSARDRLASYEQYF
>-|TRBJ2-4|TRBD2|TRBV6-1
TGTGCCAGTAGCCGGGTTGGGGGGGTAAACATTCAGTACTTC
CASSRVGGVNIQYF
>many|TRBJ2-7|TRBD2|TRBV6-2/TRBV6-3
TGTGCCAGCAGAGAAGACACTAGCGGGCCAACCTACGAGCAGTACTTC
CASREDTSGPTYEQYF
>few|TRBJ2-1|TRBD2|TRBV2
TGTGCCAGCAGTGATGGGTTAAGCGGGAGGGCCCTATATGAGCAGTTCTTC
CASSDGLSGRALYEQFF
>many|TRBJ2-4|-|TRBV29-1
TGCAGCGTTGAGGGGGGGCGCCCTACAGACATTCAGTACTTC
CSVEGGRPTDIQYF
>few|TRBJ2-2|-|TRBV20-1
TGCAGTGCTACCACCGGGGAGCTGTTTTTT
CSATTGELFF
>few|TRBJ1-2|-|TRBV29-1
TGCAGCGTTGTCGCGGGCAACTATGGCTACACCTTC
CSVVAGNYGYTF
>-|TRBJ2-7|-|TRBV18
TGTGCCAGCTCACCGCAGCAGGAGGGCTACGAGCAGTACTTC
CASSPQQEGYEQYF
>-|TRBJ2-1|TRBD2|TRBV6-1
TGTGCCAGCAGTGGATATCCGACTAGCGGATACCTGAGCTCCTACAATGAGCAGTTCTTC
CASSGYPTSGYLSSYNEQFF
>many|TRBJ2-5|TRBD2|TRBV9
TGTGCCAGCAGTCTCGGACTAGCGGGAGTTGGGGAGACCCAGTACTTC
CASSLGLAGVGETQYF
>-|TRBJ2-4|TRBD2|TRBV3-1
TGTGCCAGCAGCCTGGCGGGACTAGCGGGATACGGCAAAAACATTCAGTACTTC
CASSLAGLAGYGKNIQYF
>-|TRBJ2-7|-|TRBV6-2/TRBV6-3
TGTGCCAGCAGTTACGGCCCACGGACGTACTACGAGCAGTACTTC
CASSYGPRTYYEQYF
>-|TRBJ2-7|TRBD1|TRBV29-1
TGCAGCGTCTATACCGGGACAGGGGGCGCCGGGCAGTACTTC
CSVYTGTGGAGQYF
>-|TRBJ2-7|TRBD1|TRBV12-3/TRBV12-4
TGTGCCAGCAGTCCTCAGCGACAGGGCTCTACCTACGAGCAGTACTTC
CASSPQRQGSTYEQYF
>few|TRBJ2-3|-|TRBV5-1
TGCGCCAGCATCTGGGGCGATACGCAGTATTTT
CASIWGDTQYF
>few|TRBJ2-7|TRBD1|TRBV12-3/TRBV12-4
TGTGCCAGCAGAGAAGACAGGGTGTACGAGCAGTACTTC
CASREDRVYEQYF
>-|TRBJ2-5|-|TRBV29-1
TGCAGCGTGGGACATCGGATGGCCGTGGGGACCCAGTACTTC
CSVGHRMAVGTQYF
>-|TRBJ2-5|-|TRBV12-3/TRBV12-4
TGTGCCAGCAGTTTAACGCTGTCGGGCCGGTACTTC
CASSLTLSGRYF
>-|TRBJ2-3|-|TRBV7-7
TGTGCCAGCAGCTGGACAGCCTCTAGCACAGATACGCAGTATTTT
CASSWTASSTDTQYF
>-|TRBJ2-7|TRBD1|TRBV5-1
TGCGCCAGCAGCTTAGGACACAGGGGGGATTACGAGCAGTACTTC
CASSLGHRGDYEQYF
>-|TRBJ2-2|TRBD1|TRBV20-1
TGCAGTGCTTACTCAGGGGGCAACACCGGGGAGCTGTTTTTT
CSAYSGGNTGELFF
>-|TRBJ1-4|TRBD1|TRBV7-8
TGTGCCAGCAGCTTAGAGTTCGAGACAGGGAGTAATGAAAAACTGTTTTTT
CASSLEFETGSNEKLFF
>-|TRBJ1-5|TRBD1|TRBV5-1
TGCGCCAGCAGCTGGGGACAGGGAGGACAGCCCCAGCATTTT
CASSWGQGGQPQHF
>-|TRBJ2-2|-|TRBV29-1
TGCAGCCTCAGTGGGGGTGCCGGGGAGCTGTTTTTT
CSLSGGAGELFF
>few|TRBJ2-3|-|TRBV27
TGTGCCAGCCTGCGTGGACTGACGCAGTATTTT
CASLRGLTQYF
>-|TRBJ2-3|TRBD2|TRBV7-6
TGTGCCAGCAGCTTAGGTTGGCTAGCGGGAGGGAGCACAGATACGCAGTATTTT
CASSLGWLAGGSTDTQYF